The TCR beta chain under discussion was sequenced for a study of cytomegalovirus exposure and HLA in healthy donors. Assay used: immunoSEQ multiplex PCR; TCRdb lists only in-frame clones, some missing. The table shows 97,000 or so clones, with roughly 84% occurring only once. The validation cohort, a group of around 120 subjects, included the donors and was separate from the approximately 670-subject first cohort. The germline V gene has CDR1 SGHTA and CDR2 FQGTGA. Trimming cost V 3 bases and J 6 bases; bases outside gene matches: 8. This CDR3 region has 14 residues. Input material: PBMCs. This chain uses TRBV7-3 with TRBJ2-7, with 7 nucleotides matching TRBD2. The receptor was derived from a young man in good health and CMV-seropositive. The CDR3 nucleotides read TGTGCCAGCAGCTTGAGCGGGGTTAACAGCGAGCAGTACTTC. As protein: CASSLSGVNSEQYF.